The T cell receptor beta chain under discussion was sequenced for a study of blood T cell repertoires in COVID-19 (dated by TCRdb to 2020 to 2021). With regard to the full study: The collaborator samples originated in the United States, Italy and Spain and spanned the acute and convalescent phases of COVID-19. The samples were drawn from the first 160 participants of the ongoing ImmuneRACE study and from over 950 subjects provided by 6 global collaborators. Where available, HLA class I and class II types were obtained from metadata supplied by the sample provider rather than from assay-based typing. The material from the prospective study consisted of cDNA or gDNA derived from T cells, B-cell-depleted T cells, or PBMCs. A freely available public database, intended as a resource for researchers studying the immune response to SARS-CoV-2, is where the repertoires were released. Nearly every sample came with metadata listing a de-identified subject ID, COVID-19 status, age in years and sex. The dataset comprised deeply sampled blood TCRbeta repertoires from subjects exposed to, actively infected with, or recovered from COVID-19.

Overall results and qualifications from the work: The amount of clinical and demographic metadata varied by source and participant and was provided uncurated.

Whole blood was collected in K2EDTA tubes by collaborating institutions according to the institutions' own protocols. For TCRbeta analysis, collaborators shipped samples as frozen whole blood, isolated PBMCs, or DNA extracted from either of those sample types. Germline trimming amounts to 6 bases on V and 3 bases on J, with 5 as the count of junction bases outside the gene matches. The CDR3 covers 13 residues, taking in both the cysteine and the phenylalanine. The CDR3 DNA has 39 bases and is translated from base 1. CDR1 is given as MNHEY and CDR2 as SVGAGI, both from the germline V gene. TCRbeta CDR3 regions were amplified from genomic DNA by means of the immunoSEQ Assay, a bias-controlled multiplex PCR. Under the source paper's analysis protocol: Nucleated cell counts per sample were estimated from amplification of reference gene primers within the assay. To quantify the absolute abundance of each unique TCRbeta CDR3 rearrangement, sequence reads were collapsed and filtered. Productive Simpson clonality was computed per sample as the square root of Simpson's diversity index over productive rearrangements. TCRdb mirrors the immuneACCESS table, restricted to in-frame sequences. Some clones are absent from its copies; in checked studies, under half trace to an unresolved V gene, and the reason for the others is unknown. The D gene and trimming were derived from the DNA, and the V and J assignments and clone size from that table. The sample table contains 300,000 to 400,000 clones; only one count was recorded for roughly 90% of them. The top ten hold under 5% of the sample.

With regard to this clone: Its recognized antigen is unknown. Per-base quality was not reported, and no clone a single base away is much larger than it.

The chain joins TRBV6-5 to TRBJ2-7, and TRBD1 matches 7 of the central bases. Sequencing was done on a sample of peripheral blood. The sequence came from a woman aged 50 to 60 with active or convalescent COVID-19. DNA sequence: TGTGCCAGCAGCGGACAGGCCCTCTACGAGCAGTACTTC. Its coded protein is CASSGQALYEQYF.